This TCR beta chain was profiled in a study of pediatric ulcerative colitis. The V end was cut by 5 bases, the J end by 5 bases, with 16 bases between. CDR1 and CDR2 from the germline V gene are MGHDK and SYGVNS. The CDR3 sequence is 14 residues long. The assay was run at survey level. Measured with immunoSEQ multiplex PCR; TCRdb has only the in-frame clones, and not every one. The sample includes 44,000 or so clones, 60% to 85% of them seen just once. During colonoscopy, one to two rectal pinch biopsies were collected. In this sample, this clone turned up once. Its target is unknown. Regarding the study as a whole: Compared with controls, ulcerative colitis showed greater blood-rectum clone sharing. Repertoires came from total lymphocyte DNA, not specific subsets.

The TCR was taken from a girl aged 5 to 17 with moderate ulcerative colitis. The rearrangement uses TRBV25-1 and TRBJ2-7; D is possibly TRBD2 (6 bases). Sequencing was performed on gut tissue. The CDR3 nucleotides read TGTGCCAGCAGTAGTCGGAGGGGTCTCAACGAGCAGTACTTC. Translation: CASSSRRGLNEQYF.